This is a list of T cell receptor beta chains from one sample in a study of T cell responses to AZD1222 COVID-19 vaccine. Repertoires were generated with immunoSEQ multiplex PCR, while TCRdb's copy carries only in-frame clones and drops some. The sample lists some 85,000 clones; roughly 90% were seen once. The material sequenced was peripheral blood, taken on day 0 of AZD1222 vaccination. These receptors were obtained from an adult in good health. Each CDR3 is given with its conserved first and last residue. Each record gives: V gene, clone size, J gene, CDR3 protein. Size is omitted from some rows. Given values are once, few, many or a class for expanded clones.

v_gene: TRBV21-1; abundance: .; j_gene: TRBJ1-3; CDR3aa: CASSGGTGGFGNTIYF
v_gene: TRBV12-3/TRBV12-4; abundance: .; j_gene: TRBJ2-5; CDR3aa: CASSFRETQYF
v_gene: TRBV11-3; abundance: many; j_gene: TRBJ2-7; CDR3aa: CASSLAERALYEQYF
v_gene: TRBV11-3; abundance: .; j_gene: TRBJ2-7; CDR3aa: CASSHGLAGAPGVFHEQYF
v_gene: TRBV13; abundance: .; j_gene: TRBJ1-1; CDR3aa: CASSLRDRGEAFF
v_gene: TRBV19; abundance: .; j_gene: TRBJ1-1; CDR3aa: CASSTTGPTEAFF
v_gene: TRBV6-5; abundance: .; j_gene: TRBJ2-5; CDR3aa: CASSYSDGQETQYF
v_gene: TRBV6-5; abundance: .; j_gene: TRBJ2-1; CDR3aa: CASSWGPGSYNEQFF
v_gene: TRBV27; abundance: .; j_gene: TRBJ2-7; CDR3aa: CASSPSGGPGLAMVYEQYF
v_gene: TRBV3-1/TRBV3-2; abundance: once; j_gene: TRBJ1-1; CDR3aa: CASSQEYYTEAFF
v_gene: TRBV14; abundance: .; j_gene: TRBJ2-7; CDR3aa: CASSQDPYEQYF
v_gene: TRBV6-4; abundance: .; j_gene: TRBJ2-7; CDR3aa: CASSARGESSTYEQYF
v_gene: TRBV11-2; abundance: .; j_gene: TRBJ1-5; CDR3aa: CASSFEGGSNQPQHF
v_gene: TRBV7-7; abundance: .; j_gene: TRBJ2-2; CDR3aa: CASSLAGQGNSGELFF
v_gene: TRBV19; abundance: .; j_gene: TRBJ1-2; CDR3aa: CASTPGVYRGFYGYTF
v_gene: TRBV9; abundance: .; j_gene: TRBJ2-3; CDR3aa: CASSVLPSTDGPDTQYF
v_gene: TRBV6-2/TRBV6-3; abundance: .; j_gene: TRBJ2-7; CDR3aa: CASSYLGQFYEQYF
v_gene: TRBV11-2; abundance: .; j_gene: TRBJ2-2; CDR3aa: CASSLDRASGRGRGTGELFF
v_gene: TRBV25-1; abundance: .; j_gene: TRBJ2-1; CDR3aa: CASSEKGAFNEQFF
v_gene: TRBV19; abundance: few; j_gene: TRBJ2-5; CDR3aa: CASSMDRTPLQETQYF
v_gene: TRBV27; abundance: .; j_gene: TRBJ2-7; CDR3aa: CASSGGYEQYF
v_gene: TRBV11-3; abundance: .; j_gene: TRBJ2-7; CDR3aa: CASSQGQLYEQYF